A selection of T cell receptor beta chains follows, all from one sample in a study of blood T cell repertoires in COVID-19. Clones were read by immunoSEQ multiplex PCR, and TCRdb kept only the in-frame ones, dropping some. The sample carries about 210,000 clones, roughly 78% recorded once. Sequenced sample: peripheral blood. These receptors all stem from a woman aged 40 to 50 with acute or convalescent COVID-19. CDR3s include the opening cysteine and the closing phenylalanine or tryptophan. Each record gives: CDR3 DNA, CDR3 protein, V gene, J gene, clone size, D gene. The D gene is left open where the match is weak. Size is stated for part of the rows, as once, few or many counts, or as a class when the clone is expanded.

TGTGCCAGTCGGCAGGGGTTGGTTGAGTTCTTC	CASRQGLVEFF	TRBV19	TRBJ2-1	-	-
TGTGCCAGCAGCAAGGCCGTAGCGGGAGTGGCCGGGGAGCTGTTTTTT	CASSKAVAGVAGELFF	TRBV7-2	TRBJ2-2	-	TRBD2
TGTGCCAGTACCACCTCCCTCGGTCTCGGCACTGAAGCTTTCTTT	CASTTSLGLGTEAFF	TRBV19	TRBJ1-1	-	-
TGTGCCAGCAGCAAAAGACTAGCGGGTCCAGATACGCAGTATTTT	CASSKRLAGPDTQYF	TRBV3-1/TRBV3-2	TRBJ2-3	-	TRBD2
TGTGCCAGCAGCTCCACCGGACGGGGTTCCCAAGAGACCCAGTACTTC	CASSSTGRGSQETQYF	TRBV7-2	TRBJ2-5	-	-
TGTGCCAGCAGCCTCCCGGCACGGGGGGCGCGGTCGATTAATCAGAAGACCCAGTACTTC	CASSLPARGARSINQKTQYF	TRBV3-1/TRBV3-2	TRBJ2-5	-	-
TGTGCCACCAGCAGAGATTTGTACGGGGGGCTTTACGAGCAGTACTTC	CATSRDLYGGLYEQYF	TRBV15	TRBJ2-7	-	-
TGTGCCAGCAGCTTTTTATCGGGAGGCCGTGGGGAGACCCAGTACTTC	CASSFLSGGRGETQYF	TRBV7-2	TRBJ2-5	-	TRBD2
TGCGCCAGCAGCTTGGGCGGACAGCTTCTTGGAAACACCATATATTTT	CASSLGGQLLGNTIYF	TRBV5-1	TRBJ1-3	-	-
TGTGCCAGCACCTCCTCCGGACTAGCGGGAGTCAATGAGCAGTTCTTC	CASTSSGLAGVNEQFF	TRBV6-4	TRBJ2-1	-	TRBD2
TGTGCCAGCAGGGTCGGGGGAGGAGGCTACACCTTC	CASRVGGGGYTF	TRBV6-5	TRBJ1-2	-	-
TGTGCCAGCAGCCTCAGGAAGGGGTCTTACGAGCAGTACTTC	CASSLRKGSYEQYF	TRBV7-7	TRBJ2-7	few	-
TGCAGTGCTAGTCAAATCGGGAGGGCCATTAGGGATGAGCAGTTCTTC	CSASQIGRAIRDEQFF	TRBV20-1	TRBJ2-1	few	TRBD2
TGTGCCTGGACAATTAAGACTAGCGGATCCTACGAGCAGTACTTC	CAWTIKTSGSYEQYF	TRBV30	TRBJ2-7	-	TRBD2
TGTGCCAGCAGTTACGTGGCAGGGGGGCTCTATGGCTACACCTTC	CASSYVAGGLYGYTF	TRBV6-5	TRBJ1-2	-	TRBD1
TGTGCCAGTAGTACGGGATTGCAGGGGGCGCCCGGCTACACCTTC	CASSTGLQGAPGYTF	TRBV19	TRBJ1-2	once	TRBD1
TGTGCCAGCAGTTGGGGCAGGGAAAATCAGCCCCAGCATTTT	CASSWGRENQPQHF	TRBV6-2/TRBV6-3	TRBJ1-5	-	-
TGTGCCATCAGTGACCACGGACAGGGATCGGCCTACGAGCAGTACTTC	CAISDHGQGSAYEQYF	TRBV10-3	TRBJ2-7	few	TRBD1
TGTGCCATCAGGCCTGGGACAGGGGGCCGGGATGAGCAGTTCTTC	CAIRPGTGGRDEQFF	TRBV10-3	TRBJ2-1	-	TRBD1
TGTGCCTGGAACATCAGGGGTATCCACGAGCAGTACTTC	CAWNIRGIHEQYF	TRBV30	TRBJ2-7	few	-
TGCGCCAGCAGCTTGGACAGGGTAGCTCACGAGCAGTACTTC	CASSLDRVAHEQYF	TRBV5-1	TRBJ2-7	-	-
TGTGCCAGCAGCCTTCGACAGGGGGCAACCTACAATGAGCAGTTCTTC	CASSLRQGATYNEQFF	TRBV11-2	TRBJ2-1	-	TRBD1
TGTGCCAGTAGTATAGGGCAGGGGCGCTACGAGCAGTACTTC	CASSIGQGRYEQYF	TRBV19	TRBJ2-7	-	-
TGTGCCAGCAGCATGGACAGGGTCGGTGGCTACACCTTC	CASSMDRVGGYTF	TRBV6-2/TRBV6-3	TRBJ1-2	-	TRBD1
TGTGCCAGCAGCTTAGAGGGACACCTCAATGAGCAGTTCTTC	CASSLEGHLNEQFF	TRBV11-3	TRBJ2-1	-	-
TGCGCCAGCAGCTTGGGGTCCGGACAAGTCTACGAGCAGTACTTC	CASSLGSGQVYEQYF	TRBV5-1	TRBJ2-7	-	-
TGCGCCATCCCTTTCCGGGACAGGGGGCCTTTGCAGCCCCAGCATTTT	CAIPFRDRGPLQPQHF	TRBV10-1	TRBJ1-5	-	TRBD1
TGTGCCAGCAGCCAAGATTCAGTCTCTGGCACAGATACGCAGTATTTT	CASSQDSVSGTDTQYF	TRBV3-1/TRBV3-2	TRBJ2-3	-	-
TGTGCCAGCAGACTACAGGGGCCCCTCAATCAGCCCCAGCATTTT	CASRLQGPLNQPQHF	TRBV28	TRBJ1-5	-	TRBD1
TGCGCCAGCAGCTTCGGGACAGGGTATTACTACAATGAGCAGTTCTTC	CASSFGTGYYYNEQFF	TRBV5-1	TRBJ2-1	-	TRBD1
TGCGCCAGCAGCGACGACTCATCCAGAAATGAGCAGTTCTTC	CASSDDSSRNEQFF	TRBV4-1	TRBJ2-1	-	-
TGTGCCAGCAGCATTGTCAGGGGGAAATTCTATGGCTACACCTTC	CASSIVRGKFYGYTF	TRBV7-6	TRBJ1-2	-	TRBD1
TGTGCCAGTCGCGGGACAGGGGTAGGAATTAACTATGGCTACACCTTC	CASRGTGVGINYGYTF	TRBV19	TRBJ1-2	few	TRBD1
TGTGCCAGCAGCTTTATCCCCGGAGTCACGAACACTGAAGCTTTCTTT	CASSFIPGVTNTEAFF	TRBV5-8	TRBJ1-1	-	-
TGCGCCAGCAGCTGGCAGGCAGGGATCGACACTGAAGCTTTCTTT	CASSWQAGIDTEAFF	TRBV5-1	TRBJ1-1	-	-
TGCAGCGTGTCGACTAGCGGGGGCTACCTCGGGGAGACCCAGTACTTC	CSVSTSGGYLGETQYF	TRBV29-1	TRBJ2-5	once	TRBD2
TGTGCCAGCAGCGCGCAGACTAGCGCCTCCTACAATGAGCAGTTCTTC	CASSAQTSASYNEQFF	TRBV7-8	TRBJ2-1	few	TRBD2
TGCGCCGCGGCAGGGACGACTAGCGGTGCCGACGAGCAGTACTTC	CAAAGTTSGADEQYF	TRBV10-2	TRBJ2-7	-	TRBD2
TGCAGCGTTGAGGGGACTAGCCCTAACTATTACGAGCAGTACTTC	CSVEGTSPNYYEQYF	TRBV29-1	TRBJ2-7	-	TRBD2
TGTGCCAGCAGTGAATATACCCAACAGGGCGACTATGGCTACACCTTC	CASSEYTQQGDYGYTF	TRBV2	TRBJ1-2	once	-
TGTGCCAGCAGCTCATCGGGACTAGCGGCCACCGGGGAGCTGTTTTTT	CASSSSGLAATGELFF	TRBV7-8	TRBJ2-2	-	TRBD2
TGTGCCAGCATGACCGGGGTCAACGGGGGCTACACCTTC	CASMTGVNGGYTF	TRBV12-3/TRBV12-4	TRBJ1-2	-	-
TGTGCCAGCAGTTACGCGGGGCCTCTAGCCTACGAGCAGTACTTC	CASSYAGPLAYEQYF	TRBV6-5	TRBJ2-7	-	-
TGTGCCAGGAAGCCTAAACCAAGCACAGATACGCAGTATTTT	CARKPKPSTDTQYF	TRBV5-3	TRBJ2-3	-	-
TGTGCCAGTAGGCCAACGACAGGGGTTGATGAAAAACTGTTTTTT	CASRPTTGVDEKLFF	TRBV19	TRBJ1-4	-	TRBD1
TGTGCCAGCAGCAGGTCTAGCGGGAGGGATTACGAGCAGTACTTC	CASSRSSGRDYEQYF	TRBV7-8	TRBJ2-7	-	TRBD2
TGCGCCAGCAGCCCCAATCGACAGAATGAAGCTTTCTTT	CASSPNRQNEAFF	TRBV4-1	TRBJ1-1	few	-
TGTGCCAGCAACCCGACCTCTAGCGCCTTCTACGAGCAGTACTTC	CASNPTSSAFYEQYF	TRBV6-2/TRBV6-3	TRBJ2-7	once	-
TGTGCCAGCAGATCCCGGACAGGGGATTACTATGGCTACACCTTC	CASRSRTGDYYGYTF	TRBV2	TRBJ1-2	-	TRBD1
TGTGCCAGCAGTTACTCGACTAGCTCCTACGAGCAGTACTTC	CASSYSTSSYEQYF	TRBV6-2/TRBV6-3	TRBJ2-7	-	-
TGTGCCAGCAGCCCTGAGGGGAGTAGCGGGAGGGCCTGGGGGGTTGGATCCTACGAGCAGTACTTC	CASSPEGSSGRAWGVGSYEQYF	TRBV27	TRBJ2-7	few	TRBD2
TGTGCCAGCAGCTGGACAGAAAACTATGGCTACACCTTC	CASSWTENYGYTF	TRBV2	TRBJ1-2	-	-
TGCGCCAGCAGTGGGGGTAGCGGGGGGAAAACCGGGGAGCTGTTTTTT	CASSGGSGGKTGELFF	TRBV10-2	TRBJ2-2	-	TRBD2
TGTGCCAGCAGCTTAGGTTTGGGGCAGTCGATCACTGAAGCTTTCTTT	CASSLGLGQSITEAFF	TRBV11-2	TRBJ1-1	-	-
TGTGCCATCAGTGAGCCCGGACTAGCGGGGGACCAAAACATTCAGTACTTC	CAISEPGLAGDQNIQYF	TRBV10-3	TRBJ2-4	once	TRBD2
TGTGCCAGCAGCGATCAGGGACTGAGGGAGCAGTACTTC	CASSDQGLREQYF	TRBV9	TRBJ2-7	-	-
TGCGCCAGCACCTTTTATCAGGGGGCGGATGCCGGGGAGCTGTTTTTT	CASTFYQGADAGELFF	TRBV5-1	TRBJ2-2	-	TRBD1